This is a list of T cell receptor beta chains from one sample in a study of blood T cells in healthy people across ages. TCRdb called the 5' RACE reads again in MiXCR, with one record for every CDR3 protein. The data hold 650,000 to 800,000 distinct CDR3 sequences, with 40% to 50% observed a single time. Sequences were obtained from blood. The source of these receptors is a man aged 55 to 70 in good health. CDR3s leave out the opening cysteine and the closing phenylalanine or tryptophan. The order of the fields is J gene, D gene, V gene, CDR3 protein. D genes are given only for firm matches.

J: -
D: -
V: TRBV28
CDR3: ASSLTTSYNEQY

J: TRBJ1-2
D: -
V: TRBV29-1
CDR3: SVEAPTGANYGYT

J: TRBJ2-1
D: -
V: TRBV2
CDR3: ASSVRVWGQF

J: TRBJ2-5
D: -
V: TRBV2
CDR3: ASSEGPTDDETQY

J: TRBJ1-4
D: TRBD1
V: TRBV7-2
CDR3: ASSETGGGEKLF

J: TRBJ2-7
D: TRBD1
V: TRBV20-1
CDR3: SAVRTGSSYEQY

J: TRBJ1-1
D: TRBD1
V: TRBV19
CDR3: ASSTLTGGHTEAF

J: TRBJ1-1
D: TRBD1
V: TRBV30
CDR3: AWSLPGQGSGTEAF

J: TRBJ1-1
D: -
V: TRBV6-1
CDR3: ASSEAGSGFRAF

J: TRBJ2-4
D: -
V: TRBV29-1
CDR3: SVEPNLAKNIQY

J: TRBJ1-2
D: -
V: TRBV27
CDR3: ASSCRPSQAAYGYT

J: TRBJ2-7
D: -
V: TRBV7-2
CDR3: ASSWGRSVSYEQY

J: TRBJ2-5
D: -
V: TRBV6-2/TRBV6-3
CDR3: ASSYGIFAETQY

J: TRBJ2-1
D: -
V: TRBV18
CDR3: ASSHGGEQF

J: TRBJ1-2
D: -
V: TRBV27
CDR3: ASSPLGTQIYGYT

J: TRBJ2-7
D: -
V: TRBV6-1
CDR3: ASSEATGYAQY

J: TRBJ2-7
D: TRBD1
V: TRBV29-1
CDR3: SVAGTASSYEQY

J: TRBJ1-6
D: -
V: TRBV4-3
CDR3: ASSQDESAGLVLH

J: TRBJ2-7
D: TRBD2
V: TRBV4-1
CDR3: ASSIPNSGGLGNEQY

J: TRBJ1-5
D: TRBD1
V: TRBV5-1
CDR3: ASSFTGDGQPQH

J: TRBJ2-2
D: TRBD1
V: TRBV6-4
CDR3: ASMKDRDTGELF

J: TRBJ2-7
D: TRBD1
V: TRBV27
CDR3: ASRHQGQGPSSYEQY

J: TRBJ1-2
D: TRBD1
V: TRBV6-2/TRBV6-3
CDR3: ASSDSQGAHGYT

J: TRBJ1-6
D: TRBD1
V: TRBV6-5
CDR3: ASGYRGTGAAKNNSPLH

J: TRBJ1-1
D: -
V: TRBV4-3
CDR3: ASSQVITGEAF

J: TRBJ2-6
D: -
V: TRBV11-2
CDR3: ASSAHRVSGANVLT

J: TRBJ1-2
D: -
V: TRBV7-9
CDR3: AAIRDGDFYGYT

J: TRBJ2-5
D: -
V: TRBV6-6
CDR3: ASSYGSNGEQY

J: TRBJ2-1
D: TRBD1
V: TRBV5-6
CDR3: ASSSDLHRGGVNEQF

J: -
D: TRBD2
V: TRBV7-2
CDR3: ASSLAAAGGRIGDIQY

J: TRBJ1-2
D: -
V: TRBV6-5
CDR3: ASTASRRWGYT

J: TRBJ2-1
D: -
V: TRBV3-1
CDR3: ASSQGGADNEQF

J: TRBJ1-6
D: -
V: TRBV2
CDR3: ASRPTGDSPLH

J: TRBJ2-3
D: -
V: TRBV13
CDR3: ASSLILGGLPDTQY

J: TRBJ1-2
D: -
V: TRBV12-3/TRBV12-4
CDR3: ASSISHSVGGYT

J: TRBJ1-4
D: -
V: TRBV7-2
CDR3: ASSLGYREGANEKLF

J: TRBJ2-3
D: -
V: TRBV11-2
CDR3: TSSPRDSTDTQY

J: TRBJ2-3
D: -
V: TRBV7-2
CDR3: ASSLGRGGSVDTQY

J: TRBJ2-1
D: -
V: TRBV12-3/TRBV12-4
CDR3: ASSYELGISNEQF